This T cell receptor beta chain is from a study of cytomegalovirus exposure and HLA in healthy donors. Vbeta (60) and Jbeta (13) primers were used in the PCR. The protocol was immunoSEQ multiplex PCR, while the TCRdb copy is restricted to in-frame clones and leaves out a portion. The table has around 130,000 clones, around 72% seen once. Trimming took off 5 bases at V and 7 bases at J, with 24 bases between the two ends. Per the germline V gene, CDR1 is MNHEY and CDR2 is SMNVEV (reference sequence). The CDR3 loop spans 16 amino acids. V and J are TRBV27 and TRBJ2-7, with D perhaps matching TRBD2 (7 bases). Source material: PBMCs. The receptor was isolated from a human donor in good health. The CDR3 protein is CASSTMGGARSGEQYF. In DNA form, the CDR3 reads TGTGCCAGCAGTACTATGGGGGGGGCCCGTTCAGGGGAGCAGTACTTC.